The T cell receptor (beta chain) described here comes from a study of T cell changes during pregnancy in multiple sclerosis. Generated by immunoSEQ multiplex PCR, the TCRdb table keeps only in-frame clones and is missing some. The data show about 49,000 clones, approximately 95% seen once. The V end lost 2 bases, the J end lost 1 base, and 6 bases lay between the germline ends. This CDR3 has 13 residues. Germline CDR1 is MNHEY and CDR2 is SMNVEV (reference sequence). The chain has TRBV27 and TRBJ2-7; the D is unclear. This clonotype was obtained from a female donor with multiple sclerosis, enrolled in a pregnancy study. Material: CD8+ T cells from peripheral blood mononuclear cells, obtained in the first trimester of pregnancy. The CDR3 reads CASSLEASYEQYF. The DNA of the CDR3 is TGTGCCAGCAGTTTAGAAGCTTCCTACGAGCAGTACTTC.